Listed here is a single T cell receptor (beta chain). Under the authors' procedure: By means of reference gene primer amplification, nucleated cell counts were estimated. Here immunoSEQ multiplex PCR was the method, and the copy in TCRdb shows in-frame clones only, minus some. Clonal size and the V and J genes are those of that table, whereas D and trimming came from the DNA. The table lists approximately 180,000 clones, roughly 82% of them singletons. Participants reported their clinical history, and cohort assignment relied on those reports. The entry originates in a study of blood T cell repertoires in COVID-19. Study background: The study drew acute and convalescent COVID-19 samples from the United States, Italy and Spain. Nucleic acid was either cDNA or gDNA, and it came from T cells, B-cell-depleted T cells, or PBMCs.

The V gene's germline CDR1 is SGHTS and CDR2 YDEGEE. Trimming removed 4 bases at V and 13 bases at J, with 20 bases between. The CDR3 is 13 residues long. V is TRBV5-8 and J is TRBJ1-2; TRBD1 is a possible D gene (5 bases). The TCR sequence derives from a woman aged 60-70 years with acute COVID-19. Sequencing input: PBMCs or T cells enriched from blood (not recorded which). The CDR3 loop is CASSAGQLARSTF. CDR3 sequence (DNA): TGTGCCAGCAGCGCCGGACAATTAGCTAGGAGCACCTTC.